The 14 T cell receptor beta chains presented below share a single source sample, sequenced in a study of blood T cell repertoires in COVID-19. TCRdb keeps only in-frame clones here, not all; method: immunoSEQ multiplex PCR. The data hold around 140,000 clones, with around 82% observed a single time. Sample: PBMCs or T cells enriched from blood (not recorded which). The receptors were sampled from a woman aged 50 to 60 who had recovered from COVID-19.

The rearrangement joins TRBV19 to TRBJ1-3; the D is unclear. Trimming cost V 5 bases and J 1 base, with 12 bases left between them. Per germline, CDR1 LNHDA and CDR2 SQIVND (reference sequence). There are 15 residues in the CDR3. CDR3 nucleotides: TGTGCCAGTAGTCCCCTTGCGGTTTCTGGAAACACCATATATTTT. Its protein is CASSPLAVSGNTIYF. The full variable domain, completed using reference TRBV19 and TRBJ1-3, is DGGITQSPKYLFRKEGQNVTLSCEQNLNHDAMYWYRQDPGQGLRLIYYSQIVNDFQKGDIAEGYSVSREKKESFPLTVTSAQKNPTAFYLCASSPLAVSGNTIYFGEGSWLTVV.

This clone was detected once. V and J are TRBV24-1 and TRBJ2-6; D not certain. Germline V gene data show CDR1 as KGHDR and CDR2 as SFDVKD. The CDR3 spans 14 residues. Trimming removed 9 bases at V and 0 bases at J, with 8 bases between. CDR3 sequence (DNA): TGTGCCACCGCGGCGAACTCTGGGGCCAACGTCCTGACTTTC. Its translation: CATAANSGANVLTF.

This chain uses TRBV5-4 with TRBJ2-1, with D hard to call. V dropped 5 bases and J dropped 4 bases, with 4 bases sitting between them. CDR3 length equals 11 residues. CDR1 SGHNT and CDR2 YYREEE come from the germline V gene (reference sequence). The CDR3, as DNA: TGTGCCAGCAGGGAGTACAATGAGCAGTTCTTC. It translates to CASREYNEQFF.

The chain joins TRBV7-3 to TRBJ1-1; D possibly corresponds to TRBD1 (5 bases). The CDR3 has 13 residues. The V end lost 3 bases, the J end lost 5 bases, and 10 bases lay between the germline ends. The V gene's germline CDR1 is SGHTA and CDR2 FQGTGA. CDR3 sequence reads: CASSLTGGTEAFF. The CDR3 nucleotides are TGTGCCAGCAGCTTGACCGGGGGGACTGAAGCTTTCTTT.

The table lists this clone with a count of one. This CDR3 is also generated by other DNA sequences in the sample. V and J are TRBV11-2 and TRBJ1-5; 7 bases are a match to TRBD1. V lost 3 bases, J lost 4 bases, and 0 bases stayed unmatched. This CDR3 spans 13 amino acids. The germline V gene encodes CDR1 SGHAT and CDR2 FQNNGV. For the CDR3, the DNA is TGTGCCAGCAGCTTGGGACAGAATCAGCCCCAGCATTTT. This codes for CASSLGQNQPQHF.

J is TRBJ2-2 and V is TRBV10-3; no clear D. From germline, CDR1 is ENHRY and CDR2 SYGVKD. This CDR3 is 14 amino acids long. V dropped 4 bases and J dropped 3 bases, with 9 bases sitting between them. CDR3 sequence reads: CAISVRPDTGELFF. The CDR3 nucleotides read TGTGCCATCAGTGTGCGTCCGGACACCGGGGAGCTGTTTTTT.

The chain carries TRBV6-5 and TRBJ2-1, with TRBD2 identical over 9 bases. The ends lost 6 bases at V and 10 bases at J; junction bases unmatched: 7. The germline V gene encodes CDR1 MNHEY and CDR2 SVGAGI. The length of the CDR3 is 13 residues. For the CDR3, the DNA is TGTGCCAGCAGGCGGGGGGGTACTGACGAGCAGTTCTTC. It translates to CASRRGGTDEQFF.

The chain has TRBV5-1 and TRBJ1-6, with 8 nucleotides matching TRBD1. The CDR3 length is 17 residues. J was trimmed by 0 bases and V by 0 bases; bases with no gene match: 2. Germline V lookup: CDR1 SGHRS, CDR2 YFSETQ. CDR3 loop: CASSLAGQGSYNSPLHF. CDR3 nucleotides: TGCGCCAGCAGCTTGGCAGGACAGGGCTCCTATAATTCACCCCTCCACTTT.

J is TRBJ2-5 and V is TRBV4-2, with D maybe TRBD2 (5 bases). The CDR3 is 15 residues long. The V end was cut by 0 bases, the J end by 7 bases, with 15 bases between. CDR1 LGHNA and CDR2 YNFKEQ come from the germline V gene. The CDR3 DNA follows: TGTGCCAGCAGCCAAGATGGGTTTAGCGTTGGGACCCAGTACTTC. This sequence encodes CASSQDGFSVGTQYF.

The V call is TRBV27, the J call TRBJ2-7; TRBD1 matches 7 bases. Germline CDR1 is MNHEY and CDR2 is SMNVEV (reference sequence). The CDR3 runs 15 residues. Trimming at V came to 6 bases and at J to 2 bases, leaving 10 bases not matched to a gene. CDR3 protein: CASRSPGTVPYEQYF. CDR3 coding DNA: TGTGCCAGCAGATCCCCCGGGACAGTCCCCTACGAGCAGTACTTC.

J is TRBJ1-2 and V is TRBV20-1; D call uncertain. V was clipped by 6 bases and J by 2 bases, with 7 bases between them. The germline V gene encodes CDR1 DFQATT and CDR2 SNEGSKA (reference sequence). The CDR3 runs 11 residues. The CDR3 sequence is CSARWNYGYTF. Written as DNA, the CDR3 is TGCAGTGCCAGGTGGAACTATGGCTACACCTTC.

The chain has TRBV13 and TRBJ1-3; no clear D. The V end lost 4 bases, the J end lost 4 bases, and 11 bases lay between the germline ends. The CDR3 has 14 amino acids. Germline V gene lookup returns CDR1 PRHDT and CDR2 FYEKMQ (reference sequence). The CDR3 loop reads CASSSRDQGNTIYF. CDR3 bases: TGTGCCAGCAGCTCCCGGGATCAAGGAAACACCATATATTTT.

The chain links TRBV21-1 to TRBJ1-5; the D call in the table, TRBD1, was not verified against the DNA. TRBV21-1 is a pseudogene segment. This CDR3 region has 15 residues. The CDR3 region has the DNA TGTGCCAGCAGCAAAAGACAGGGGGTGGGTCAGCCCCAGCATTTT. Its translation is CASSKRQGVGQPQHF.

J is TRBJ1-2 and V is TRBV9, with 12 nucleotides matching TRBD1. There are 18 residues in the CDR3. In germline, CDR1 is SGDLS, CDR2 YYNGEE. Unmatched junction bases numbered 8, after V lost 0 bases and J lost 2 bases. The CDR3 DNA follows: TGTGCCAGCAGCGTAGGAATCGGGGGACAGGGGGCGAACTATGGCTACACCTTC. It yields the protein CASSVGIGGQGANYGYTF.